This TCR beta chain was found in a study of blood T cell repertoires in COVID-19. Across the study: There were acute and convalescent COVID-19 samples, and they came from the United States, Italy and Spain. Nucleic acid was either cDNA or gDNA, and it came from T cells, B-cell-depleted T cells, or PBMCs.

This clone was seen only a few times. V was pared by 4 bases and J by 6 bases, with 10 bases between. The CDR3 is 12 amino acids. The germline V gene encodes CDR1 ENHRY and CDR2 SYGVKD. Per the authors' pipeline: Reference gene primer amplification yielded estimated nucleated cell counts. Profiling relied on immunoSEQ multiplex PCR, and the TCRdb table lists in-frame clones only, not all of them. Clonal size and the V and J genes are those of that table, whereas D and trimming came from the DNA. This sample has some 120,000 clones, with approximately 71% found just once. Sequencing used peripheral blood. The sequence was collected from a human donor in a cohort sampled during active COVID-19. The J gene is TRBJ2-7, the V gene TRBV10-3, with a weak D call TRBD1 (5 bases). The CDR3 is CAISAGRVEQYF. The CDR3 region has the DNA TGTGCCATCAGTGCTGGCAGGGTCGAGCAGTACTTC.